The clone carrying this T cell receptor beta chain was recorded a few times. Its specificity is unknown. The sample comes from a study of OX40 agonist ivuxolimab in advanced cancers. Broader study findings: Expansion of clones was among the lowest in partial responders at 0.1-3.0 mg/kg.

Clones were read by immunoSEQ multiplex PCR, and TCRdb kept only the in-frame ones, dropping some. The sample has some 42,000 clones, roughly four fifths seen once. The CDR3 loop spans 16 amino acids. V lost 2 bases to trimming and J lost 4 bases, with 17 bases between them. CDR1 is MGHRA and CDR2 is YSYEKL in the germline V gene. This specimen consisted of CD4+ or CD8+ T cells sorted from blood, obtained in a trial of the OX40 agonist ivuxolimab. The rearrangement joins TRBV4-1 to TRBJ1-1, with a tentative D call TRBD1 (5 bases). The sequence was collected from an adult with an advanced solid tumor such as melanoma, head and neck, liver or kidney cancer. The CDR3 coding sequence is TGCGCCAGCAGCCAACTTTTACAGGTAGTGAGCACTGAAGCTTTCTTT. Amino acids: CASSQLLQVVSTEAFF.